This TCR beta chain stems from a study of blood T cell repertoires in COVID-19. On the study more broadly: Donors in the United States, Italy and Spain gave samples during acute or convalescent COVID-19. PBMCs, B-cell-depleted T cells, or T cells provided the cDNA or gDNA that made up the material.

The junction had 5 bases not matched to a gene; V was cut back by 3 bases and J by 11 bases. This CDR3 spans 13 amino acids. Germline V CDR1 and CDR2: DFQATT, SNEGSKA (reference sequence). Original handling: Reference gene primer amplification in the assay estimated nucleated cell counts. Clones were read by immunoSEQ multiplex PCR, and TCRdb kept only the in-frame ones, dropping some. Clone size and V and J calls were adopted from that table, with D and trimming inferred from the DNA. In the table there are fewer than 80,000 clones, 90% of which are singletons. The TCR sequence derives from an elderly woman with active or convalescent COVID-19. V gene TRBV20-1 combines with J gene TRBJ1-6; 9 bases map to TRBD1. Sample: peripheral blood. CDR3 nucleotide sequence: TGCAGTGCTAGTGACAGGGGGTTAGCACCCCTCCACTTT. Its translation: CSASDRGLAPLHF.